These T cell receptor beta chains were read from a single sample in a study of blood T cell repertoires in COVID-19. Sequenced by immunoSEQ multiplex PCR; TCRdb stores in-frame clones only, minus some. The sample lists 250,000 to 400,000 clones, around 90% occurring once. The sequencing sample was made of peripheral blood. The receptors stem from a man aged 50 to 60 with active or convalescent COVID-19. Each CDR3 is given with its conserved first and last residue. D genes are given only for firm matches. Size tells how often a clone was seen (once, few, many) or the class of an expanded clone, and some rows leave it out.

>TRBJ2-7|NA|NA|TRBV30
CAWGKRTRRHEQYF
TGTGCCTGGGGCAAGCGGACGCGGCGGCACGAGCAGTACTTC
>TRBJ2-1|TRBD1|NA|TRBV28
CASTGGSYNEQFF
TGTGCCAGTACAGGGGGCTCCTACAATGAGCAGTTCTTC
>TRBJ1-1|TRBD1|NA|TRBV19
CASSVTGELSNTEAFF
TGTGCCAGTAGTGTAACAGGGGAATTAAGTAACACTGAAGCTTTCTTT
>TRBJ1-2|TRBD1|NA|TRBV6-6
CASSHRVPGQGVHYGYTF
TGTGCCAGCAGTCACCGGGTCCCGGGACAGGGGGTCCACTATGGCTACACCTTC
>TRBJ2-3|TRBD2|NA|TRBV5-6
CASSLTSGFTDTQYF
TGTGCCAGCAGCCTGACTAGCGGGTTCACAGATACGCAGTATTTT
>TRBJ1-2|TRBD1|NA|TRBV5-1
CASSIDRVWGYTF
TGCGCCAGCAGCATCGACAGGGTTTGGGGCTACACCTTC
>TRBJ2-2|NA|NA|TRBV3-1/TRBV3-2
CASRWRANTGELFF
TGTGCCAGCAGGTGGAGGGCGAACACCGGGGAGCTGTTTTTT
>TRBJ1-3|NA|NA|TRBV25-1
CASGTSGNTIYF
TGTGCCAGCGGCACATCTGGAAACACCATATATTTT
>TRBJ1-1|NA|NA|TRBV5-6
CASSSSGGPRGAFF
TGTGCCAGCAGCTCTTCCGGGGGACCTCGGGGAGCTTTCTTT
>TRBJ1-2|NA|NA|TRBV20-1
CSASRAGGYTF
TGCAGTGCTTCCAGGGCGGGGGGCTACACCTTC
>TRBJ2-7|TRBD2|NA|TRBV15
CATSTLAGGSYEQYF
TGTGCCACCAGCACCTTAGCGGGAGGGTCATACGAGCAGTACTTC
>TRBJ2-2|NA|NA|TRBV5-1
CASSLVANTGELFF
TGCGCCAGCAGCTTGGTCGCGAACACCGGGGAGCTGTTTTTT
>TRBJ2-3|NA|NA|TRBV11-2
CASSLGVGAVTDTQYF
TGTGCCAGCAGCTTAGGGGTAGGGGCCGTCACAGATACGCAGTATTTT
>TRBJ1-2|NA|NA|TRBV3-1/TRBV3-2
CASSQAGADRYGYTF
TGTGCCAGCAGCCAAGCTGGGGCGGACCGCTATGGCTACACCTTC
>TRBJ1-1|NA|NA|TRBV7-2
CASSLGGLQGAEAFF
TGTGCCAGCAGCTTAGGGGGGCTACAGGGCGCTGAAGCTTTCTTT
>TRBJ2-1|NA|NA|TRBV9
CASSVSGARNNEQFF
TGTGCCAGCAGCGTATCAGGGGCTAGGAACAATGAGCAGTTCTTC
>TRBJ2-7|TRBD1|few|TRBV3-1/TRBV3-2
CASSQVTGQALDF
TGTGCCAGCAGCCAAGTCACAGGACAGGCCCTGGACTTC
>TRBJ2-3|NA|NA|TRBV9
CASATAGTDTQYF
TGTGCCAGCGCTACAGCGGGCACAGATACGCAGTATTTT
>TRBJ1-2|NA|NA|TRBV6-5
CASSYGGIQGYTF
TGTGCCAGCAGTTACGGGGGGATCCAGGGCTACACCTTC
>TRBJ2-7|TRBD1|NA|TRBV6-5
CASSYRTGHDEQYF
TGTGCCAGCAGTTACAGGACAGGGCACGACGAGCAGTACTTC
>TRBJ2-1|TRBD2|NA|TRBV18
CASSPTSGNEQFF
TGTGCCAGCTCACCCACTAGCGGCAATGAGCAGTTCTTC
>TRBJ1-1|NA|NA|TRBV5-6
CASSLYLDTEAFF
TGTGCCAGCAGCTTATACTTAGACACTGAAGCTTTCTTT
>TRBJ2-5|NA|NA|TRBV20-1
CSDQVQETQYF
TGCAGTGACCAGGTACAAGAGACCCAGTACTTC
>TRBJ1-5|NA|NA|TRBV28
CGVKGSRNQPQHF
TGTGGGGTTAAGGGGTCTAGGAATCAGCCCCAGCATTTT
>TRBJ2-3|NA|NA|TRBV2
CASSALSQYF
TGTGCCAGCAGTGCCCTATCGCAGTATTTT
>TRBJ1-2|NA|NA|TRBV30
CAWSVRQPRRYTF
TGTGCCTGGAGTGTACGACAGCCTAGGCGCTACACCTTC
>TRBJ2-1|TRBD2|NA|TRBV7-9
CASSPRTSGSLDEQFF
TGTGCCAGCAGCCCCCGGACTAGCGGGAGTTTAGATGAGCAGTTCTTC
>TRBJ2-1|TRBD2|NA|TRBV6-1
CASSGRLAGEGWHEQFF
TGTGCCAGCAGTGGGCGACTAGCGGGGGAGGGGTGGCATGAGCAGTTCTTC
>TRBJ1-6|NA|NA|TRBV5-1
CASSLDRLPLHF
TGCGCCAGCAGCTTGGACAGGTTACCCCTCCACTTT
>TRBJ2-3|TRBD2|NA|TRBV5-1
CASSPLGAGVGTDTQYF
TGCGCCAGCAGCCCCCTCGGGGCGGGAGTGGGCACAGATACGCAGTATTTT
>TRBJ2-1|TRBD2|once|TRBV6-1
CASSDGLAGGRGNNEQFF
TGTGCCAGCAGTGATGGACTAGCGGGAGGGCGGGGGAACAATGAGCAGTTCTTC
>TRBJ1-5|TRBD1|NA|TRBV6-1
CASTEQGAVNQPQHF
TGTGCCAGCACTGAACAGGGGGCGGTAAATCAGCCCCAGCATTTT
>TRBJ1-2|NA|NA|TRBV14
CASSQERYGYGYTF
TGTGCCAGCAGCCAAGAGAGGTACGGCTATGGCTACACCTTC
>TRBJ1-2|NA|NA|TRBV5-4
CASSLEAGQNNYGYTF
TGTGCCAGCAGCTTGGAGGCGGGGCAGAACAACTATGGCTACACCTTC
>TRBJ1-3|NA|NA|TRBV21-1
CASSVQSDSSGNTIYF
TGTGCCAGCAGCGTACAATCGGACAGCTCTGGAAACACCATATATTTT
>TRBJ1-4|TRBD1|NA|TRBV29-1
CSVQGATNEKLFF
TGCAGCGTACAGGGGGCAACTAATGAAAAACTGTTTTTT
>TRBJ2-3|TRBD1|NA|TRBV4-2
CASSQELGQGADTQYF
TGTGCCAGCAGCCAAGAACTCGGACAGGGGGCAGATACGCAGTATTTT
>TRBJ2-1|NA|NA|TRBV29-1
CSVGDGTPQFF
TGCAGCGTTGGAGACGGGACTCCGCAGTTCTTC
>TRBJ2-2|NA|NA|TRBV2
CASSEYGNTGELFF
TGTGCCAGCAGTGAATACGGGAACACCGGGGAGCTGTTTTTT
>TRBJ1-5|NA|NA|TRBV30
CAWSVRGNQPQHF
TGTGCCTGGAGTGTACGGGGCAATCAGCCCCAGCATTTT
>TRBJ2-2|NA|NA|TRBV2
CASSLQGTGELFF
TGTGCCAGCAGTTTACAGGGTACCGGGGAGCTGTTTTTT
>TRBJ1-1|TRBD1|many|TRBV10-3
CAIKTQGAAEAFF
TGTGCCATCAAGACCCAGGGGGCCGCTGAAGCTTTCTTT
>TRBJ2-5|TRBD1|NA|TRBV7-2
CASSSRTGGSETQYF
TGTGCCAGCAGCTCGCGGACAGGGGGATCAGAGACCCAGTACTTC
>TRBJ2-1|NA|NA|TRBV6-2/TRBV6-3
CASSPRLGGQFF
TGTGCCAGCAGCCCCAGACTTGGCGGGCAGTTCTTC